The source of this T cell receptor beta chain is a study of shared clonotypes between healthy human individuals. Trimming pared 4 bases from V and 5 bases from J, leaving 21 bases between. Germline CDR1 SGHRS, CDR2 YFSETQ. The CDR3 extends over 16 amino acids. This clone was observed once. The deep-level immunoSEQ assay was used. The genomic DNA of each subset was split evenly across several immunoSEQ plates. Profiling relied on immunoSEQ multiplex PCR, and the TCRdb table lists in-frame clones only, not all of them. The sample holds about 2 million clones, 95% seen once. The V and J genes are TRBV5-1 and TRBJ2-5; D may correspond to TRBD1 or TRBD2 (5 bases each). Sequenced: naive CD4+ T cells sorted from blood. Subset reported: CD45RA+ positively selected. This TCR was recovered from a man aged 18 to 29 in good health. The CDR3 coding sequence is TGCGCCAGCAGCCTCGGATCCGTAACATGGGGGGAGACCCAGTACTTC. This encodes CASSLGSVTWGETQYF.